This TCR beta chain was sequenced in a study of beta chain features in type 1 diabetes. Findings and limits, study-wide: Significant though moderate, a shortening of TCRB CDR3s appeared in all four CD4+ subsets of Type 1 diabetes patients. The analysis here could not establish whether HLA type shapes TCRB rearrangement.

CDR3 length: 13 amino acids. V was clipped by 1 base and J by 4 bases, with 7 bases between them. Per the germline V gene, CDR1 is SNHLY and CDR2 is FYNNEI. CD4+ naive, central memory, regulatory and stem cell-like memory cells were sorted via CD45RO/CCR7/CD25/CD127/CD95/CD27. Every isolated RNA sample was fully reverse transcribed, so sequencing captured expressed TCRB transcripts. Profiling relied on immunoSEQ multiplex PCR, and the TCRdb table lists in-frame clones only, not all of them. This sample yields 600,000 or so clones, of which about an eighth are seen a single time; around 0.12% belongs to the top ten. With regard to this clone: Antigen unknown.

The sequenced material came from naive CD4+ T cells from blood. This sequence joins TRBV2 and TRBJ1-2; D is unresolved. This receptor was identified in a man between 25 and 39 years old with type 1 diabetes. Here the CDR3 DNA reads TGTGCCAGCAGTGAAGGGGAGACCTATGGCTACACCTTC. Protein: CASSEGETYGYTF.